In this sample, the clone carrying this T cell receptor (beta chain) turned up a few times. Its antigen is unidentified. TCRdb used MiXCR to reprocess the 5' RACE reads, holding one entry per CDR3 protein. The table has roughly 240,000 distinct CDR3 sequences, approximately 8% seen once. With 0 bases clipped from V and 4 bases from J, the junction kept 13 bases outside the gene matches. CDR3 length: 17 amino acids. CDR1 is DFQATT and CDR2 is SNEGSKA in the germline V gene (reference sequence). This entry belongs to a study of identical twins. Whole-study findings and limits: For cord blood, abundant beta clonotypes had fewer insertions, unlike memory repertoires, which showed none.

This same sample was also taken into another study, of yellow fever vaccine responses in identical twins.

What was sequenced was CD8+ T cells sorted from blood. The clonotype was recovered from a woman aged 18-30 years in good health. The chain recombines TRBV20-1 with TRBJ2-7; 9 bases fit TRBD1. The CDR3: CSARDLDRTGGVYEQYF. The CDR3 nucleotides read TGCAGTGCTAGAGATCTAGACCGCACAGGGGGCGTATACGAGCAGTACTTC.